This TCR beta chain stems from a study of early T cells in non-severe SARS-CoV-2 infection. For the study at large: Sequencing targeted bulk RNA from unsorted whole blood, leaving chains unpaired.

TCRdb used MiXCR to reprocess the 5' RACE reads, holding one entry per CDR3 protein. The data show about 80,000 distinct CDR3 sequences, over 9.5% seen once. The receptor was derived from an adult who was a healthcare worker with PCR-confirmed SARS-CoV-2 infection or an uninfected control (not recorded which). The sample was whole blood.

The CDR3 nucleotides are TGTGCCAGCAGTTACTCGCGGGCGACGAACACTGAAGCTTTCTTT. This translates into CASSYSRATNTEAFF. J is TRBJ1-1 and V is TRBV6-5; D ambiguous. CDR3 length: 15 residues. Germline V CDR1 and CDR2: MNHEY, SVGAGI. Trimming took off 0 bases at V and 1 base at J, with 9 bases between the two ends.